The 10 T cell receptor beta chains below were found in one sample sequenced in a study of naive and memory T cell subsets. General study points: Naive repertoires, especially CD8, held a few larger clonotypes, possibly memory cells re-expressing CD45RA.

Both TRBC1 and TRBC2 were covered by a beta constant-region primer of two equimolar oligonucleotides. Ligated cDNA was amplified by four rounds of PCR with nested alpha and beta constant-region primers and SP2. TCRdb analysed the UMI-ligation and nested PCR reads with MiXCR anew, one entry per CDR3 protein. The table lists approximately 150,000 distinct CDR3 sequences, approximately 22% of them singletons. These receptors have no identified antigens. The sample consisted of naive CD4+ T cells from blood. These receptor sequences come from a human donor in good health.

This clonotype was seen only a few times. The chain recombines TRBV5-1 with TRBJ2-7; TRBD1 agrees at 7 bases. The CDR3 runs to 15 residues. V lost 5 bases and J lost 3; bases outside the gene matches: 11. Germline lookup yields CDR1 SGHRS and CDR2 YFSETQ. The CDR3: CASSGSGTVHYEQYF. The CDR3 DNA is TGCGCCAGCAGTGGGTCCGGGACAGTTCACTACGAGCAGTACTTC.

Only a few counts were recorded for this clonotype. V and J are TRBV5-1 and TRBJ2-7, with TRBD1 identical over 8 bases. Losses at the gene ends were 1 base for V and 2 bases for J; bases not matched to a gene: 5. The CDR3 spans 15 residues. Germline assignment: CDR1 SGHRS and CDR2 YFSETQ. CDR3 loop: CASSLWRQGTYEQYF. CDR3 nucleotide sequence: TGCGCCAGCAGCTTGTGGAGACAGGGGACCTACGAGCAGTACTTC. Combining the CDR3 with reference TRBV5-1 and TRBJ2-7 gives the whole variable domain KAGVTQTPRYLIKTRGQQVTLSCSPISGHRSVSWYQQTPGQGLQFLFEYFSETQRNKGNFPGRFSGRQFSNSRSEMNVSTLELGDSALYLCASSLWRQGTYEQYFGPGTRLTVT.

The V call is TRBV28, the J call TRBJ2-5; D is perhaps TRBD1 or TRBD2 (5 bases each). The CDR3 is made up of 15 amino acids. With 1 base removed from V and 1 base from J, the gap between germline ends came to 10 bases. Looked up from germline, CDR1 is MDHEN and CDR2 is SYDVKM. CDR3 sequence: CASSLSGRLQETQYF. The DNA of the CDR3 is TGTGCCAGCAGTTTATCGGGACGTCTCCAAGAGACCCAGTACTTC.

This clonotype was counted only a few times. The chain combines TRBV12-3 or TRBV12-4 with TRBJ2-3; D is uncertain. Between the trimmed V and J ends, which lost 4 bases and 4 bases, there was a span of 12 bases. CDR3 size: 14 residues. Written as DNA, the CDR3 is TGTGCCAGCAGTTCAACATCCCGGGCAGATACGCAGTATTTT. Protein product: CASSSTSRADTQYF.

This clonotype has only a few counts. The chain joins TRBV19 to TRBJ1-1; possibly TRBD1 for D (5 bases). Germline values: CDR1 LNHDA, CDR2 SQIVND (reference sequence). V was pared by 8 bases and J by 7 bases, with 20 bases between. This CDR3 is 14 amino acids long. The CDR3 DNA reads TGTGCCAGTGTCGGGACCCACCATTGGGATGAAGCTTTCTTT. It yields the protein CASVGTHHWDEAFF. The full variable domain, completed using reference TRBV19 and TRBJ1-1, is DGGITQSPKYLFRKEGQNVTLSCEQNLNHDAMYWYRQDPGQGLRLIYYSQIVNDFQKGDIAEGYSVSREKKESFPLTVTSAQKNPTAFYLCASVGTHHWDEAFFGQGTRLTVV.

This CDR3 is CASSDPGPTEAFF. CDR3 nucleotide sequence: TGTGCCAGCAGTGATCCAGGTCCCACTGAAGCTTTCTTT. The rearrangement links TRBV25-1 to TRBJ1-1, with D unresolved. V was shortened by 3 bases and J by 4 bases, with 9 bases between the two germline ends. This CDR3 contains 13 residues. The germline V gene has CDR1 MGHDK and CDR2 SYGVNS.

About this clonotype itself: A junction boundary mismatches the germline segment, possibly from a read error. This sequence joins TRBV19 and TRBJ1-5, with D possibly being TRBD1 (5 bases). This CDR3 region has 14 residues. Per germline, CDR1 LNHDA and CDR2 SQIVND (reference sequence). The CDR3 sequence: CASSLDSGRRPQHF. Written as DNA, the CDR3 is TGTGCCAGTAGTCTAGACAGCGGAAGGCGGCCCCAGCATTTT.

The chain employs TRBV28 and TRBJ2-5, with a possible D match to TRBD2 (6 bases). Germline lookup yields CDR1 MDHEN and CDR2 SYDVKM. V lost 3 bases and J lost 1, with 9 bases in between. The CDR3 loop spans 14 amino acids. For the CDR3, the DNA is TGTGCCAGCAGTTTGAGGGGACTCCAAGAGACCCAGTACTTC. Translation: CASSLRGLQETQYF.

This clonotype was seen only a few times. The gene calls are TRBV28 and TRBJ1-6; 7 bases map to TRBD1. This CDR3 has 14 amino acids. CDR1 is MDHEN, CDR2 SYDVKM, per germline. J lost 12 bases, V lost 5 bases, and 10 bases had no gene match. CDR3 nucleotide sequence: TGTGCCAGCAGTCCGACAGGGTTCCCCCAACCCCTCCACTTT. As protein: CASSPTGFPQPLHF.

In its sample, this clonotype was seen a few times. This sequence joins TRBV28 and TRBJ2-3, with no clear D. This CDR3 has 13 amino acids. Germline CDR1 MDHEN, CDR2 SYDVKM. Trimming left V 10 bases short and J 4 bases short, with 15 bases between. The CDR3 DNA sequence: TGTGCCACCCGACTCGTAGTAGCAGATACGCAGTATTTT. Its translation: CATRLVVADTQYF.